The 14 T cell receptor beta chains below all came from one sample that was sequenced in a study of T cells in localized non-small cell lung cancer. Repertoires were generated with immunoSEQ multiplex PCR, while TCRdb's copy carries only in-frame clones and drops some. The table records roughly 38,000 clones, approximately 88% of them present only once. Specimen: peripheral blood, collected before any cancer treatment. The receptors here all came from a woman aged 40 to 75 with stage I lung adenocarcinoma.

The DNA for the CDR3 is TGTGCCAGCAGCGCCTTTCTTGGGGACACTGAAGCTTTCTTT. This sequence encodes CASSAFLGDTEAFF. The rearrangement joins TRBV6-4 to TRBJ1-1; D not certain. This CDR3 has 14 amino acids. Germline V lookup: CDR1 MRHNA, CDR2 SNTAGT. V was trimmed by 6 bases and J by 3 bases, leaving 14 bases between them.

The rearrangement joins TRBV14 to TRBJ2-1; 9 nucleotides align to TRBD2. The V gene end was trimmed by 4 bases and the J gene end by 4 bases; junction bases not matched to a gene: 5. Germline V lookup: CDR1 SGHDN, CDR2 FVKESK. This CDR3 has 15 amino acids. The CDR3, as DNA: TGTGCCAGCAGCCGATTTAGCGGGAGTTACAATGAGCAGTTCTTC. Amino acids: CASSRFSGSYNEQFF.

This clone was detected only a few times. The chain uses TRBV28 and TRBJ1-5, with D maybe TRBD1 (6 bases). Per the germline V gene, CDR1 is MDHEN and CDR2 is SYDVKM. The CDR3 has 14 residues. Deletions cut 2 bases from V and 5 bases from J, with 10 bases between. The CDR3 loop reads CASSLHGGHQPQHF. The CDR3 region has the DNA TGTGCCAGCAGTTTACATGGGGGGCATCAGCCCCAGCATTTT. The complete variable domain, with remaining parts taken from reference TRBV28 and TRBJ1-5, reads DVKVTQSSRYLVKRTGEKVFLECVQDMDHENMFWYRQDPGLGLRLIYFSYDVKMKEKGDIPEGYSVSREKKERFSLILESASTNQTSMYLCASSLHGGHQPQHFGDGTRLSIL.

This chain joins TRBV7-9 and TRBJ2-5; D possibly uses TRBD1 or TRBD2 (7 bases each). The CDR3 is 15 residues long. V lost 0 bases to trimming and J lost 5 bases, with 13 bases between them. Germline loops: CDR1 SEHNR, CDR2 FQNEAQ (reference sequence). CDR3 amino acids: CASSLAAGGGETQYF. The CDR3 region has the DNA TGTGCCAGCAGCTTAGCAGCAGGGGGGGGCGAGACCCAGTACTTC.

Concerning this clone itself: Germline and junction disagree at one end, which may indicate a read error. CDR3 sequence: CASSLDGYPQTQYF. The CDR3 bases are TGTGCTAGCAGCTTGGACGGATACCCCCAGACCCAGTACTTC. V usage is TRBV7-7 and J usage is TRBJ2-5; D remains unclear. CDR1 SSHAT and CDR2 FNYEAQ come from the germline V gene (reference sequence). The CDR3 is made up of 14 amino acids.

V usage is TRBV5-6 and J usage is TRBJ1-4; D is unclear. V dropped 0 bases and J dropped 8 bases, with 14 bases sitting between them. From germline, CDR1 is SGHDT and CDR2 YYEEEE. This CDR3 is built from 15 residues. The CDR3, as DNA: TGTGCCAGCAGCTTGGGCGGCCCGGTGCGGGAAAAACTGTTTTTT. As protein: CASSLGGPVREKLFF.

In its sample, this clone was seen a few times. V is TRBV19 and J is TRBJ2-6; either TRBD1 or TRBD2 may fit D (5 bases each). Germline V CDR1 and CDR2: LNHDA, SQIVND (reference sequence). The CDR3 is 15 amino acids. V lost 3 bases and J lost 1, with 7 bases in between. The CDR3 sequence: CASSIEGSGANVLTF. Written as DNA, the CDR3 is TGTGCCAGTAGTATCGAGGGGTCTGGGGCCAACGTCCTGACTTTC.

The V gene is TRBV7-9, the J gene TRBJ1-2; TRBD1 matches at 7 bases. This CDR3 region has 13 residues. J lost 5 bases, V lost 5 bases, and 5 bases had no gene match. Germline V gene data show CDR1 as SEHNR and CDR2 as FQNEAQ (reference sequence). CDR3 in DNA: TGTGCCAGCAGCCAGACAGGGTGGTATGGCTACACCTTC. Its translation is CASSQTGWYGYTF. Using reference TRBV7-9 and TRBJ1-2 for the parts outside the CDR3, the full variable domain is DTGVSQNPRHKITKRGQNVTFRCDPISEHNRLYWYRQTLGQGPEFLTYFQNEAQLEKSRLLSDRFSAERPKGSFSTLEIQRTEQGDSAMYLCASSQTGWYGYTFGSGTRLTVV.

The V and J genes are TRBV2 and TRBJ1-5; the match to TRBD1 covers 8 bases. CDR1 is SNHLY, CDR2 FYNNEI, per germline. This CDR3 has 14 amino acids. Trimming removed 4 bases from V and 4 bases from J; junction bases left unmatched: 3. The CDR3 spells CASSAGDRNQPQHF. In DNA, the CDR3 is TGTGCCAGCAGTGCAGGGGACAGGAATCAGCCCCAGCATTTT.

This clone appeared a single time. The CDR3 loop is CASSVGNSGRTDTQYF. CDR3 nucleotide sequence: TGTGCCAGCAGCGTAGGGAATAGCGGGAGAACAGATACGCAGTATTTT. The chain combines TRBV9 with TRBJ2-3; 9 nucleotides align to TRBD2. With V trimmed by 0 bases and J by 3 bases, 5 bases remained unmatched. Germline-derived CDR1 and CDR2 are SGDLS and YYNGEE. CDR3 length: 16 amino acids.

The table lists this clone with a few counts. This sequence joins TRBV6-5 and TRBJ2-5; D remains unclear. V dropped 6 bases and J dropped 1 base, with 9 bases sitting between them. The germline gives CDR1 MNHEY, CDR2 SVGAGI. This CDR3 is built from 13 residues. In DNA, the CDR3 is TGTGCCAGCAGCAGGACCCCCCAAGAGACCCAGTACTTC. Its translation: CASSRTPQETQYF.

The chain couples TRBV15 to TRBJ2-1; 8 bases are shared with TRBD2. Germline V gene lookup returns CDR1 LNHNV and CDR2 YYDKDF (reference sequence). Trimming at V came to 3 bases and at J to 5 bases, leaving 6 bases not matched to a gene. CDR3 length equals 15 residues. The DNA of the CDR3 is TGTGCCACCAGCAGGGACGGGAGGGGACACAATGAGCAGTTCTTC. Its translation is CATSRDGRGHNEQFF.

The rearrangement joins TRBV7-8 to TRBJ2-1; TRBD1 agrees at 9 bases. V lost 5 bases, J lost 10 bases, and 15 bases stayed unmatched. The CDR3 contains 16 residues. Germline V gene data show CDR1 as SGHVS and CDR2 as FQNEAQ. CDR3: CASSPSRGTGLVEQFF. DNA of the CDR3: TGTGCCAGCAGCCCAAGCCGCGGGACAGGGTTAGTGGAGCAGTTCTTC.

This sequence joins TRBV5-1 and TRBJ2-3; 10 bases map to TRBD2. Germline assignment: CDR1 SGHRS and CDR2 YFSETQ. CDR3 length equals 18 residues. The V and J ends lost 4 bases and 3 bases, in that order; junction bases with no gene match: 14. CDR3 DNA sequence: TGCGCCAGCAGCACCGGGACTAGCGCTAACCATGGGACAGATACGCAGTATTTT. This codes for CASSTGTSANHGTDTQYF.